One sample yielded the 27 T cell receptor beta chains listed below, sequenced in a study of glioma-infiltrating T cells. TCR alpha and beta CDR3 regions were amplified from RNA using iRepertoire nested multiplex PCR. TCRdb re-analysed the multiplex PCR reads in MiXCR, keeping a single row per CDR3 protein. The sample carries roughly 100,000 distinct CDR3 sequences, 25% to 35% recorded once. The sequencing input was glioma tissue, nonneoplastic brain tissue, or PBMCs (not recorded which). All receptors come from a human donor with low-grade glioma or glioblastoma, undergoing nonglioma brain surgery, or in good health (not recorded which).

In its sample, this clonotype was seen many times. The CDR3 here is CASSRQGTGGETQYF. CDR3 coding DNA: TGTGCCAGCAGCCGTCAGGGAACAGGGGGTGAGACCCAGTACTTC. This chain links TRBV7-3 with TRBJ2-5; 8 positions agree with TRBD1. The CDR3 runs 15 residues. The trim removed 5 bases at V and 5 bases at J, leaving 10 bases unmatched. Germline CDR1 SGHTA, CDR2 FQGTGA.

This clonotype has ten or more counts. The CDR3 protein is CASSRITGDNEQFF. The CDR3 nucleotides are TGTGCCAGCAGCCGAATTACCGGGGACAATGAGCAGTTCTTC. The chain has TRBV6-1 and TRBJ2-1, with a weak D call TRBD2 (5 bases). CDR1 MNHNS and CDR2 SASEGT come from the germline V gene. V lost 6 bases and J 5 bases, leaving 14 bases between the germline ends. The CDR3 totals 14 residues.

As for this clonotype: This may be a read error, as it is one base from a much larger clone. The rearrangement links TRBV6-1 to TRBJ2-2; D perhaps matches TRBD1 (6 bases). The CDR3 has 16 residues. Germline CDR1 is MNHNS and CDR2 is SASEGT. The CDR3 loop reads CASRTSGDPNIGELFF. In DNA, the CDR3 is TGTGCCAGCAGGACCTCAGGGGACCCGAACATCGGGGAGCTGTTTTTT.

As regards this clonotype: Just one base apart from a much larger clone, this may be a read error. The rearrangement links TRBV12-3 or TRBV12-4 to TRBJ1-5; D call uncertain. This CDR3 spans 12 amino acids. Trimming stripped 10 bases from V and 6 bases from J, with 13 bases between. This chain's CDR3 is CAISTSGQPQHF. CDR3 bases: TGTGCCATCAGCACAAGCGGTCAGCCCCAGCATTTT.

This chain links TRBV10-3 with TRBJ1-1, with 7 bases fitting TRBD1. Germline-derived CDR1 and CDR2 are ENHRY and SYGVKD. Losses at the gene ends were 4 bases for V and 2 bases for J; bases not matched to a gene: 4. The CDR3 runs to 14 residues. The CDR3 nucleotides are TGTGCCATCAGTGGTGGGACAGCCAACACTGAAGCTTTCTTT. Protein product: CAISGGTANTEAFF.

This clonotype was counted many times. CDR3 coding DNA: TGCAGTGCTAGAGCTTGGCCAGATACGCAGTATTTT. Amino acids: CSARAWPDTQYF. The chain carries TRBV20-1 and TRBJ2-3; unclear D gene. V lost 1 base and J 4 bases, leaving 6 bases between the germline ends. Germline V gene lookup returns CDR1 DFQATT and CDR2 SNEGSKA (reference sequence). This CDR3 has 12 amino acids.

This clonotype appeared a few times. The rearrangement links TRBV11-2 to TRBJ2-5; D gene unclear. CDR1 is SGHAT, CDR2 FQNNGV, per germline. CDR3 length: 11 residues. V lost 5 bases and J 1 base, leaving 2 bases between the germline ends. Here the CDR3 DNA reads TGTGCCAGCAGCACCCAAGAGACCCAGTACTTC. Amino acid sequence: CASSTQETQYF.

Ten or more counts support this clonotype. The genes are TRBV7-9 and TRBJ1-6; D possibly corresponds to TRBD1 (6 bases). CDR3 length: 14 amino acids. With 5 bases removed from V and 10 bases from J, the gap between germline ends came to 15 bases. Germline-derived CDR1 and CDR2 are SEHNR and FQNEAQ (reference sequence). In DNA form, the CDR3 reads TGTGCCAGCAGCCTAACAGGGTTGTCCTCACCCCTCCACTTT. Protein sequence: CASSLTGLSSPLHF. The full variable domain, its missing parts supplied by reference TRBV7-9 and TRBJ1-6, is DTGVSQNPRHKITKRGQNVTFRCDPISEHNRLYWYRQTLGQGPEFLTYFQNEAQLEKSRLLSDRFSAERPKGSFSTLEIQRTEQGDSAMYLCASSLTGLSSPLHFGNGTRLTVT.

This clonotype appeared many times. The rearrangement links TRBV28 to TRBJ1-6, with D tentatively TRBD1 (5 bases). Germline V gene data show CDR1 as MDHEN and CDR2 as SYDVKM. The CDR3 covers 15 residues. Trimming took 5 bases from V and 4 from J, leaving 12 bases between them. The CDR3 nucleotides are TGTGCCAGCAGTATAGGGACCCAATATAATTCACCCCTCCACTTT. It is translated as CASSIGTQYNSPLHF.

The CDR3 DNA is TGTGCCAGCAGCTTGGGGGGAAAGGGGAACACTGAAGCTTTCTTT. Protein product: CASSLGGKGNTEAFF. This chain links TRBV5-4 with TRBJ1-1; D uncertain. Deletions cut 0 bases from V and 1 base from J, with 10 bases between. Looked up from germline, CDR1 is SGHNT and CDR2 is YYREEE (reference sequence). The CDR3 has 15 residues.

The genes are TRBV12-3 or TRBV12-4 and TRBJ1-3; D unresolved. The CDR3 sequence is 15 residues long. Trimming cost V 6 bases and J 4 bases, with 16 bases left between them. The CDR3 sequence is CASSNRRTSGNTIYF. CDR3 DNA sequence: TGTGCCAGCAGCAATCGAAGAACATCCGGAAACACCATATATTTT.

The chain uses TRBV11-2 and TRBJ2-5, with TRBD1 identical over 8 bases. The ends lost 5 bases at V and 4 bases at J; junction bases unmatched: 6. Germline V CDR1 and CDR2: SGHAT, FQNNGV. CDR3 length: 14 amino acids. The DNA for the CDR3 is TGTGCCAGCAGCGTAGGACAGGGTCGAGAGACCCAGTACTTC. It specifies CASSVGQGRETQYF. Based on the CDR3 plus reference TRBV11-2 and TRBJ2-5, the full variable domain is EAGVAQSPRYKIIEKRQSVAFWCNPISGHATLYWYQQILGQGPKLLIQFQNNGVVDDSQLPKDRFSAERLKGVDSTLKIQPAKLEDSAVYLCASSVGQGRETQYFGPGTRLLVL.

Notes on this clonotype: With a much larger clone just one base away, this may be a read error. The CDR3 protein is CASSLGLASGELFF. Written as DNA, the CDR3 is TGTGCCAGCAGCTTAGGACTAGCAAGTGGGGAGCTGTTTTTT. The V and J genes are TRBV11-2 and TRBJ2-2, with TRBD2 matching over 7 bases. Germline trimming cut 1 base from V and 8 bases from J; bases unmatched to any gene: 4. The V gene's germline CDR1 is SGHAT and CDR2 FQNNGV. The CDR3 has 14 amino acids.

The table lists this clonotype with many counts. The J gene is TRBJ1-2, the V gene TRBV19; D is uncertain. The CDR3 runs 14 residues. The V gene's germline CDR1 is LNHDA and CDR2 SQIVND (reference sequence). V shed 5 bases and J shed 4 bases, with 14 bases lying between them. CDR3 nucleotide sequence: TGTGCCAGTAGTCCCCCGCGTGCACGCTATGGCTACACCTTC. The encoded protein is CASSPPRARYGYTF.

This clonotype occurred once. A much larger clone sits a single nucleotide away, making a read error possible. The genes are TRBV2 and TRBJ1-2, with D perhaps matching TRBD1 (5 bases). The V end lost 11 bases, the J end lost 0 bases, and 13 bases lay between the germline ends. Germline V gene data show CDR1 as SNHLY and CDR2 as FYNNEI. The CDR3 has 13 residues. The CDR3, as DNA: TGTGCCGGCGGACACTCAACTAACTATGGCTACACCTTC. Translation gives CAGGHSTNYGYTF. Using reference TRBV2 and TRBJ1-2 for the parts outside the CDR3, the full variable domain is EPEVTQTPSHQVTQMGQEVILRCVPISNHLYFYWYRQILGQKVEFLVSFYNNEISEKSEIFDDQFSVERPDGSNFTLKIRSTKLEDSAMYFCAGGHSTNYGYTFGSGTRLTVV.

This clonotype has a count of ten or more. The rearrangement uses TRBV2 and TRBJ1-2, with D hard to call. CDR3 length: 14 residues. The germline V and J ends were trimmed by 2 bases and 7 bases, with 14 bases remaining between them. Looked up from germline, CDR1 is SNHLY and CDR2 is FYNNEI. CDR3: CASSEIKANPGYTF. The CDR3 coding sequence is TGTGCCAGCAGTGAAATTAAGGCAAACCCTGGCTACACCTTC.

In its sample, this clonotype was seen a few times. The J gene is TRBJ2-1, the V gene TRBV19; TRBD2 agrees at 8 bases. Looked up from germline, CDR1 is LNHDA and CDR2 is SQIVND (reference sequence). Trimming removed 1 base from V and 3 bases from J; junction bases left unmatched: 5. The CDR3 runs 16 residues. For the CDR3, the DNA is TGTGCCAGTAGTATAGGAGGGCTAGCGGGCTACAATGAGCAGTTCTTC. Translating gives CASSIGGLAGYNEQFF.

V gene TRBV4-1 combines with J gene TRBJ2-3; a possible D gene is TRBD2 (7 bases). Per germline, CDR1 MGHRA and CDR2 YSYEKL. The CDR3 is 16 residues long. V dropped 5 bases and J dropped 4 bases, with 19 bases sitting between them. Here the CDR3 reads CASSKGGGGRADTQYF. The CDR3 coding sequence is TGCGCCAGCAGCAAAGGGGGGGGTGGTCGTGCAGATACGCAGTATTTT.

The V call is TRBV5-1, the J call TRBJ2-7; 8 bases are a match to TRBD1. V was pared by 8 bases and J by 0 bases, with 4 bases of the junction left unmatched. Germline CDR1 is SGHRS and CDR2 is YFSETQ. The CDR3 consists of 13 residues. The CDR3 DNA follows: TGCGCCAGTTCGACAGGGGTCTCCTACGAGCAGTACTTC. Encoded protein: CASSTGVSYEQYF.

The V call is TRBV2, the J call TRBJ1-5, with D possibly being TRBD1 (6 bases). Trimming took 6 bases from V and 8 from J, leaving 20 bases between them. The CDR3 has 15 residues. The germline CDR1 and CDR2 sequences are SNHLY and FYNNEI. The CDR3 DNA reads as TGTGCCAGCAGAGGGACATCCTATAAGAATAAGCCCCAGCATTTT. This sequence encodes CASRGTSYKNKPQHF.

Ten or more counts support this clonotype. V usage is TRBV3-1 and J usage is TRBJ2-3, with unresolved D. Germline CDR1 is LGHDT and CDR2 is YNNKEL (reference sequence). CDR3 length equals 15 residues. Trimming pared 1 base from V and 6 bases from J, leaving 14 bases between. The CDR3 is CASSQGAAKTDTQYF. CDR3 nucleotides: TGTGCCAGCAGCCAAGGGGCAGCTAAAACGGATACGCAGTATTTT.

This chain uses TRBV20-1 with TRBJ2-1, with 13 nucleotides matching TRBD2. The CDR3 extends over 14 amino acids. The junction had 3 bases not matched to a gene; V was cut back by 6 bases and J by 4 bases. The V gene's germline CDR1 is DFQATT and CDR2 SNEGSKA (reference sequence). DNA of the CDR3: TGCAGTGCGACTAGCGGGGGGATGTACAATGAGCAGTTCTTC. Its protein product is CSATSGGMYNEQFF.

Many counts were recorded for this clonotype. CDR3 coding DNA: TGTGCCAGCAGTGAAGCGGATGGCGGGTACTTC. Translation: CASSEADGGYF. The chain combines TRBV6-1 with TRBJ2-7; D is ambiguous. With 0 bases removed from V and 12 bases from J, the gap between germline ends came to 9 bases. CDR1 MNHNS and CDR2 SASEGT come from the germline V gene. The CDR3 is made up of 11 amino acids.

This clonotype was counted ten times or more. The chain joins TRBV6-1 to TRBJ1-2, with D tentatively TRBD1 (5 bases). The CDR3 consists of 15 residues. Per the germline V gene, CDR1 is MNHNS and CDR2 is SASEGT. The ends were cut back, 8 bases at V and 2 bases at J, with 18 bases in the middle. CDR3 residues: CASVDFGGLNYGYTF. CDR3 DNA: TGTGCCAGCGTCGATTTTGGGGGATTGAACTATGGCTACACCTTC.

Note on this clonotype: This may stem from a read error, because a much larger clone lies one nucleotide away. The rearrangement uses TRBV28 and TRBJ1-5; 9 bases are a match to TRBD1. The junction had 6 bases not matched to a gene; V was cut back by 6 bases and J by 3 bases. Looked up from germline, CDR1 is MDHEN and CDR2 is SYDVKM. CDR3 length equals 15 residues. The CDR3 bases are TGTGCCAGCAGACAGGGGGCCGAGAACAATCAGCCCCAGCATTTT. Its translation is CASRQGAENNQPQHF.

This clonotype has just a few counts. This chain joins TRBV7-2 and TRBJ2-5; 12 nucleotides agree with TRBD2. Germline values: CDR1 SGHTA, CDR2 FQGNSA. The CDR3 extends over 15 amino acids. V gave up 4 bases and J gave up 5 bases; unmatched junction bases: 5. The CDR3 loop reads CASSWDTSGGETQYF. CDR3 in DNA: TGTGCCAGCAGCTGGGATACTAGCGGGGGGGAGACCCAGTACTTC.

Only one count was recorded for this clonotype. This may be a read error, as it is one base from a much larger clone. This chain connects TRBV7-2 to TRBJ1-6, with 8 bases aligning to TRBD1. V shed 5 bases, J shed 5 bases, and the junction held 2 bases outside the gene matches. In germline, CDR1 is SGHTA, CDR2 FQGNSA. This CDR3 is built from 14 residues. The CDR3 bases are TGTGCCAGCAGCCAGACAGGGGATAATTCACCCCTCCACTTT. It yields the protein CASSQTGDNSPLHF.